The 24 T cell receptor beta chains presented below share a single source sample, sequenced in a study of blood T cell repertoires in COVID-19. The protocol was immunoSEQ multiplex PCR, while the TCRdb copy is restricted to in-frame clones and leaves out a portion. The repertoire consists of around 250,000 clones, with 75% to 90% occurring once and the leading ten covering just under 0.95%. Sequencing was done on a sample of peripheral blood. The receptors originated from a woman in her thirties or forties who had recovered from COVID-19.

This clone was seen once. This chain joins TRBV20-1 and TRBJ2-1; D is unresolved. The V gene's germline CDR1 is DFQATT and CDR2 SNEGSKA (reference sequence). The CDR3 sequence is 11 residues long. The germline V and J ends were trimmed by 3 bases and 9 bases, with 9 bases remaining between them. For the CDR3, the DNA is TGCAGTGCTAGTGCGGAGAGTGAGCAGTTCTTC. This codes for CSASAESEQFF.

The gene calls are TRBV10-2 and TRBJ2-5; 8 bases are shared with TRBD2. The V segment lost 6 bases and the J segment 5 bases; nucleotides outside the gene matches: 8. Germline lookup yields CDR1 WSHSY and CDR2 SAAADI. CDR3 length: 14 amino acids. The CDR3 loop is CASSGPGRAETQYF. The CDR3 coding sequence is TGCGCCAGCAGCGGACCCGGGAGGGCGGAGACCCAGTACTTC.

The chain recombines TRBV10-3 with TRBJ2-5, with D unclear. Trimming took 10 bases from V and 3 from J, leaving 15 bases between them. The CDR3 sequence is 13 residues long. Germline V CDR1 and CDR2: ENHRY, SYGVKD. The CDR3 is CATRQREEETQYF. CDR3 bases: TGTGCCACCCGCCAACGAGAAGAAGAGACCCAGTACTTC.

The chain couples TRBV2 to TRBJ2-7, with D maybe TRBD2 (5 bases). The germline CDR1 and CDR2 sequences are SNHLY and FYNNEI. The V gene lost 7 bases and the J gene lost 6 bases, with 22 bases spanning the gap. The CDR3 consists of 15 residues. CDR3 region: CASTRKRVNTVEQYF. The CDR3 DNA reads TGTGCCAGCACGAGGAAGAGGGTTAACACGGTCGAGCAGTACTTC.

This chain links TRBV11-2 with TRBJ1-1; possible D gene TRBD1, 5 bases. There are 13 residues in the CDR3. Trimming removed 6 bases at V and 4 bases at J, with 12 bases between. Germline values: CDR1 SGHAT, CDR2 FQNNGV. The CDR3 loop is CASSFQGITEAFF. The DNA for the CDR3 is TGTGCCAGCAGTTTCCAGGGAATCACTGAAGCTTTCTTT.

The chain has TRBV14 and TRBJ2-5, with no clear D. CDR1 and CDR2 from the germline V gene are SGHDN and FVKESK. The CDR3 spans 12 residues. V was pared by 6 bases and J by 6 bases, with 11 bases between. DNA for the CDR3: TGTGCCAGCAGTCCTGACAAAAAGACCCAGTACTTC. This translates into CASSPDKKTQYF.

This sequence joins TRBV5-6 and TRBJ2-3, with a tentative D call TRBD2 (5 bases). CDR1 SGHDT and CDR2 YYEEEE come from the germline V gene. V lost 1 base and J lost 2, with 14 bases in between. The CDR3 length is 16 residues. The CDR3 reads CASSLTAASITDTQYF. CDR3 bases: TGTGCCAGCAGCTTGACAGCGGCCTCAATCACAGATACGCAGTATTTT.

The chain has TRBV5-1 and TRBJ2-1; 11 bases match TRBD1. The CDR3 totals 14 residues. The V gene's germline CDR1 is SGHRS and CDR2 YFSETQ. V gave up 4 bases and J gave up 6 bases; unmatched junction bases: 3. The CDR3 loop is CASSDGTGGNEQFF. For the CDR3, the DNA is TGCGCCAGCAGCGACGGGACAGGGGGCAATGAGCAGTTCTTC.

This sequence joins TRBV2 and TRBJ1-3; perhaps TRBD1 as D (6 bases). Germline V gene data show CDR1 as SNHLY and CDR2 as FYNNEI. The CDR3 is 16 amino acids. The V end lost 6 bases, the J end lost 3 bases, and 18 bases lay between the germline ends. The DNA of the CDR3 is TGTGCCAGCAGCCGGGGACACCCGACGGATGGAAACACCATATATTTT. It encodes CASSRGHPTDGNTIYF.

The J gene is TRBJ2-1, the V gene TRBV7-3; D perhaps matches TRBD1 (6 bases). The V gene lost 5 bases and the J gene lost 10 bases, with 9 bases spanning the gap. The CDR3 extends over 11 amino acids. Germline CDR1 and CDR2: SGHTA and FQGTGA. The CDR3 DNA reads TGTGCCAGCAGCCCCGGGACAGAGCAGTTCTTC. The encoded protein is CASSPGTEQFF.

The J gene is TRBJ2-5, the V gene TRBV6-5; D is perhaps TRBD1 (6 bases). The germline V and J ends were trimmed by 7 bases and 0 bases, with 15 bases remaining between them. Germline CDR1 reads MNHEY; CDR2 reads SVGAGI. The CDR3 consists of 15 residues. CDR3 in amino acids: CASKAIWGHQETQYF. CDR3 sequence (DNA): TGTGCCAGCAAGGCGATCTGGGGGCACCAAGAGACCCAGTACTTC.

CDR3 sequence reads: CASSFSVYGYTF. In DNA, the CDR3 is TGTGCCAGCAGTTTTTCGGTATATGGCTACACCTTC. The chain carries TRBV12-3 or TRBV12-4 and TRBJ1-2; D is unresolved. The CDR3 totals 12 residues. V was shortened by 3 bases and J by 5 bases, with 7 bases between the two germline ends.

The chain is built from TRBV9 and TRBJ2-7; the match to TRBD2 covers 8 bases. The CDR3 consists of 16 residues. Germline V gene lookup returns CDR1 SGDLS and CDR2 YYNGEE. The J segment lost 0 bases and the V segment lost 4 bases, leaving 9 bases of the junction unmatched. The CDR3 loop is CASSPQAGARSYEQYF. The CDR3 DNA follows: TGTGCCAGCAGCCCTCAAGCGGGAGCCCGCTCCTACGAGCAGTACTTC. Looking up the rest from reference TRBV9 and TRBJ2-7 gives the full variable domain: DSGVTQTPKHLITATGQRVTLRCSPRSGDLSVYWYQQSLDQGLQFLIQYYNGEERAKGNILERFSAQQFPDLHSELNLSSLELGDSALYFCASSPQAGARSYEQYFGPGTRLTVT.

This chain joins TRBV10-3 and TRBJ2-7, with 8 bases matching TRBD1. Germline values: CDR1 ENHRY, CDR2 SYGVKD. This CDR3 region has 15 residues. V dropped 6 bases and J dropped 1; count of bases not matched to a gene: 8. The CDR3 spells CAISPGTGQSYEQYF. The CDR3 DNA sequence: TGTGCCATCAGCCCTGGGACAGGCCAATCCTACGAGCAGTACTTC.

The V and J genes are TRBV7-9 and TRBJ2-1; 9 bases are shared with TRBD1. The germline V gene encodes CDR1 SEHNR and CDR2 FQNEAQ (reference sequence). Trimming took 5 bases from V and 0 from J; bases not matched to a gene: 17. This CDR3 spans 20 amino acids. The CDR3 region is CASSKTIGEQGAHSYNEQFF. The CDR3, as DNA: TGTGCCAGCAGCAAGACAATCGGAGAACAGGGGGCCCACTCCTACAATGAGCAGTTCTTC.

The chain uses TRBV24-1 and TRBJ1-5; perhaps TRBD1 as D (5 bases). The CDR3 covers 13 residues. Germline V gene lookup returns CDR1 KGHDR and CDR2 SFDVKD. Trimming pared 7 bases from V and 5 bases from J, leaving 11 bases between. The CDR3 coding sequence is TGTGCCACCAGACAGGCTGCCGATCAGCCCCAGCATTTT. It yields the protein CATRQAADQPQHF.

The CDR3 here is CAISQTLAGGYNEQFF. The CDR3 nucleotides are TGTGCCATCAGTCAAACCCTAGCGGGGGGATACAATGAGCAGTTCTTC. The chain is built from TRBV10-3 and TRBJ2-1; 11 bases match TRBD2. The CDR3 covers 16 residues. Germline trimming cut 5 bases from V and 4 bases from J; bases unmatched to any gene: 7. Germline lookup yields CDR1 ENHRY and CDR2 SYGVKD.

This chain uses TRBV6-2 or TRBV6-3 with TRBJ1-2, with D tentatively TRBD1 (5 bases). V lost 5 bases and J 0 bases, leaving 16 bases between the germline ends. The CDR3 is made up of 16 amino acids. Germline lookup yields CDR1 MNHEY and CDR2 SVGEGT. CDR3 nucleotides: TGTGCCAGCAGTACCGTCGGGACTGCATCTAACTATGGCTACACCTTC. Protein: CASSTVGTASNYGYTF.

This clone turned up a few times. This chain uses TRBV6-5 with TRBJ2-7; possible D gene TRBD1, 6 bases. The germline CDR1 and CDR2 sequences are MNHEY and SVGAGI. The CDR3 has 13 amino acids. The V gene lost 9 bases and the J gene lost 3 bases, with 15 bases spanning the gap. CDR3 residues: CARYRDNDYEQYF. As DNA, the CDR3 is TGTGCCAGATATAGGGACAACGACTACGAGCAGTACTTC.

The chain recombines TRBV4-2 with TRBJ2-7; 10 bases agree with TRBD2. CDR1 is LGHNA, CDR2 YNFKEQ, per germline. CDR3 size: 16 residues. V lost 0 bases to trimming and J lost 3 bases; unmatched junction nucleotides: 5. In DNA form, the CDR3 reads TGTGCCAGCAGCCAAGATTCTAGCGGGAGCCGCTACGAGCAGTACTTC. Its translation: CASSQDSSGSRYEQYF.

This rearrangement joins TRBV18 to TRBJ2-1; 7 bases agree with TRBD2. V was pared by 3 bases and J by 10 bases, with 12 bases of the junction left unmatched. The V gene's germline CDR1 is KGHSH and CDR2 LQKENI. The CDR3 loop spans 15 amino acids. The CDR3 sequence is CASSPETREAEEQFF. The CDR3 DNA reads TGTGCCAGCTCACCTGAGACTCGGGAGGCGGAGGAGCAGTTCTTC.

The chain has TRBV9 and TRBJ1-3; unclear D gene. V was clipped by 4 bases and J by 0 bases, with 8 bases between them. This CDR3 spans 14 amino acids. The germline CDR1 and CDR2 sequences are SGDLS and YYNGEE. The CDR3 sequence is CASSLGSSGNTIYF. The CDR3 DNA reads as TGTGCCAGCAGCCTAGGGAGCTCTGGAAACACCATATATTTT.

The J gene is TRBJ2-5, the V gene TRBV6-1; D might be TRBD2 (7 bases). The CDR3 runs 17 residues. CDR1 and CDR2 from the germline V gene are MNHNS and SASEGT. V was shortened by 0 bases and J by 4 bases, with 18 bases between the two germline ends. Here the CDR3 DNA reads TGTGCCAGCAGTGAAGCGGCCCTCCAGGGAGGGGGAGAGACCCAGTACTTC. Its protein is CASSEAALQGGGETQYF.

This chain connects TRBV7-8 to TRBJ2-1; no firm D call. Trimming removed 4 bases from V and 7 bases from J, with 14 bases in between. Per germline, CDR1 SGHVS and CDR2 FQNEAQ. The CDR3 loop spans 14 amino acids. This CDR3 is CASSSAVSYNEQFF. The DNA of the CDR3 is TGTGCCAGCAGCTCTGCGGTATCGTATAATGAGCAGTTCTTC.